What follows are 12 T cell receptor beta chains derived from one specimen sequenced in a study of blood T cell repertoires in COVID-19. Some clones are missing from TCRdb's copy, which holds only in-frame ones; the method was immunoSEQ multiplex PCR. This sample has over 300,000 clones, with around 88% found just once. Sequences were obtained from peripheral blood. These receptors came from a woman between 45 and 65 years old with acute or convalescent COVID-19.

This clone was counted ten times or more. CDR3 DNA sequence: TGTGCCACCAGTCGACAGGGGTCCGGGGAGCTGTTTTTT. Translated, it gives CATSRQGSGELFF. The chain uses TRBV24-1 and TRBJ2-2; 8 bases line up with TRBD1. V trimming: 6 bases; J trimming: 6 bases; junction bases outside the gene matches: 2. Germline CDR1 reads KGHDR; CDR2 reads SFDVKD. This CDR3 has 13 residues.

The CDR3 DNA is TGTGCCAGCAGTGCAGAAACAGGGGGGCGAGGCACAGATACGCAGTATTTT. Translating it yields CASSAETGGRGTDTQYF. The chain has TRBV6-1 and TRBJ2-3, with 8 bases that match TRBD1. J lost 1 base, V lost 4 bases, and 10 bases had no gene match. There are 17 residues in the CDR3. Looked up from germline, CDR1 is MNHNS and CDR2 is SASEGT.

V usage is TRBV7-2 and J usage is TRBJ2-5; TRBD2 matches at 9 bases. There are 15 residues in the CDR3. Germline V gene sequence: CDR1 SGHTA, CDR2 FQGNSA. With 5 bases clipped from V and 5 bases from J, the junction kept 9 bases outside the gene matches. CDR3 nucleotide sequence: TGTGCCAGCAGCCAAACGGCGGGAGGGCGGGAGACCCAGTACTTC. It encodes CASSQTAGGRETQYF.

CDR3 residues: CASSQNRDSPLHF. CDR3 nucleotides: TGTGCCAGCAGCCAAAACAGGGATTCACCCCTCCACTTT. V gene TRBV3-1 (or the pseudogene TRBV3-2) combines with J gene TRBJ1-6; D is possibly TRBD1 (6 bases). Trimming pared 2 bases from V and 8 bases from J, leaving 7 bases between. Germline assignment: CDR1 LGHDT and CDR2 YNNKEL (reference sequence). This CDR3 has 13 amino acids.

The chain links TRBV14 to TRBJ2-1; weak D call: TRBD2 (6 bases). The CDR3 runs to 15 residues. Germline V gives CDR1 SGHDN, CDR2 FVKESK. Trimming left V 0 bases short and J 0 bases short, with 6 bases between. The CDR3 reads CASSQEGGSYNEQFF. As DNA, the CDR3 is TGTGCCAGCAGCCAAGAGGGGGGCTCCTACAATGAGCAGTTCTTC.

The chain links TRBV19 to TRBJ1-6, with 7 nucleotides matching TRBD1. Germline V lookup: CDR1 LNHDA, CDR2 SQIVND (reference sequence). Germline trimming cut 3 bases from V and 7 bases from J; bases unmatched to any gene: 6. This CDR3 spans 15 amino acids. This CDR3 is CASSIGQAPNSPLHF. The CDR3 bases are TGTGCCAGTAGTATTGGACAGGCTCCAAATTCACCCCTCCACTTT.

The chain couples TRBV10-1 to TRBJ2-1; D not resolved. Trimming pared 0 bases from V and 5 bases from J, leaving 11 bases between. The CDR3 is 15 residues long. CDR1 and CDR2 (germline): WNHNN, SYGVQD (reference sequence). The CDR3 here is CASSESTLYHNEQFF. CDR3 in DNA: TGCGCCAGCAGTGAGTCTACTTTGTACCACAATGAGCAGTTCTTC.

This sequence joins TRBV7-2 and TRBJ1-3; D ambiguous. CDR3 length equals 16 residues. Germline values: CDR1 SGHTA, CDR2 FQGNSA. The V and J ends lost 1 base and 0 bases respectively, with 10 bases between them. The CDR3 coding sequence is TGTGCCAGCAGCTTAGTAGCAGTCGACTCTGGAAACACCATATATTTT. This gives the protein CASSLVAVDSGNTIYF. The variable domain in full, with the rest retrieved from reference TRBV7-2 and TRBJ1-3, is GAGVSQSPSNKVTEKGKDVELRCDPISGHTALYWYRQSLGQGLEFLIYFQGNSAPDKSGLPSDRFSAERTGGSVSTLTIQRTQQEDSAVYLCASSLVAVDSGNTIYFGEGSWLTVV.

This rearrangement joins TRBV11-1 to TRBJ2-7; TRBD2 is a possible D gene (6 bases). The CDR3 spans 13 residues. CDR1 and CDR2 (germline): SGHAT, FQDESV (reference sequence). V was trimmed by 5 bases and J by 3 bases, leaving 11 bases between them. The CDR3 DNA is TGTGCCAGCAGCCGCGGGACGGACTACGAGCAGTACTTC. Translation gives CASSRGTDYEQYF.

V is TRBV27 and J is TRBJ1-4; no reliable D call. The CDR3 loop spans 14 amino acids. Germline V CDR1 and CDR2: MNHEY, SMNVEV (reference sequence). Between the trimmed V and J ends, which lost 3 bases and 6 bases, there was a span of 11 bases. CDR3 nucleotide sequence: TGTGCCAGCAGTTTGCGGCAGAGTTATGAAAAACTGTTTTTT. It is translated as CASSLRQSYEKLFF.

The V gene is TRBV9, the J gene TRBJ1-2; tentative D call: TRBD1 (6 bases). The V and J ends lost 0 bases and 2 bases respectively, with 11 bases between them. CDR1 SGDLS and CDR2 YYNGEE come from the germline V gene. This CDR3 has 15 residues. As DNA, the CDR3 is TGTGCCAGCAGCGTAGTTGCAGGGGTGAACTATGGCTACACCTTC. Encoded protein: CASSVVAGVNYGYTF. The whole variable domain, remainder taken from reference TRBV9 and TRBJ1-2, is DSGVTQTPKHLITATGQRVTLRCSPRSGDLSVYWYQQSLDQGLQFLIQYYNGEERAKGNILERFSAQQFPDLHSELNLSSLELGDSALYFCASSVVAGVNYGYTFGSGTRLTVV.

The chain carries TRBV7-9 and TRBJ2-7; TRBD1 matches at 9 bases. The V gene's germline CDR1 is SEHNR and CDR2 FQNEAQ (reference sequence). The V segment lost 1 base and the J segment 3 bases; nucleotides outside the gene matches: 4. This CDR3 region has 15 residues. CDR3 amino acids: CASSLGGTGFYEQYF. Here the CDR3 DNA reads TGTGCCAGCAGCTTAGGTGGGACAGGGTTCTACGAGCAGTACTTC.